This T cell receptor beta chain was sequenced in a study of blood T cell repertoires in COVID-19. On the study more broadly: Samples of COVID-19 (acute and convalescent) were obtained from the United States, Italy and Spain. T cells, B-cell-depleted T cells, or PBMCs provided the cDNA or gDNA that served as material.

The CDR3 sequence is 14 residues long. Trimming at V came to 6 bases and at J to 7 bases, leaving 10 bases not matched to a gene. Germline V gives CDR1 MNHEY, CDR2 SVGAGI. Under the authors' procedure: Amplification from reference gene primers served as the basis for estimated nucleated cell counts. Sequencing was performed with immunoSEQ multiplex PCR; in TCRdb, only in-frame clones are kept and a portion is missing. The DNA was the basis for D and trimming; V, J and clone size are from that table. The sample lists fewer than 300,000 clones, around 87% seen once, with approximately 2.2% in the top ten.

The sequencing input was peripheral blood. The chain uses TRBV6-5 and TRBJ1-2; 8 positions match TRBD1. The source of this sequence is a woman aged 50 to 60 with acute or convalescent COVID-19. The CDR3 spells CASSKQGAFLGYTF. CDR3 in DNA: TGTGCCAGCAGCAAGCAGGGGGCGTTTCTTGGCTACACCTTC.